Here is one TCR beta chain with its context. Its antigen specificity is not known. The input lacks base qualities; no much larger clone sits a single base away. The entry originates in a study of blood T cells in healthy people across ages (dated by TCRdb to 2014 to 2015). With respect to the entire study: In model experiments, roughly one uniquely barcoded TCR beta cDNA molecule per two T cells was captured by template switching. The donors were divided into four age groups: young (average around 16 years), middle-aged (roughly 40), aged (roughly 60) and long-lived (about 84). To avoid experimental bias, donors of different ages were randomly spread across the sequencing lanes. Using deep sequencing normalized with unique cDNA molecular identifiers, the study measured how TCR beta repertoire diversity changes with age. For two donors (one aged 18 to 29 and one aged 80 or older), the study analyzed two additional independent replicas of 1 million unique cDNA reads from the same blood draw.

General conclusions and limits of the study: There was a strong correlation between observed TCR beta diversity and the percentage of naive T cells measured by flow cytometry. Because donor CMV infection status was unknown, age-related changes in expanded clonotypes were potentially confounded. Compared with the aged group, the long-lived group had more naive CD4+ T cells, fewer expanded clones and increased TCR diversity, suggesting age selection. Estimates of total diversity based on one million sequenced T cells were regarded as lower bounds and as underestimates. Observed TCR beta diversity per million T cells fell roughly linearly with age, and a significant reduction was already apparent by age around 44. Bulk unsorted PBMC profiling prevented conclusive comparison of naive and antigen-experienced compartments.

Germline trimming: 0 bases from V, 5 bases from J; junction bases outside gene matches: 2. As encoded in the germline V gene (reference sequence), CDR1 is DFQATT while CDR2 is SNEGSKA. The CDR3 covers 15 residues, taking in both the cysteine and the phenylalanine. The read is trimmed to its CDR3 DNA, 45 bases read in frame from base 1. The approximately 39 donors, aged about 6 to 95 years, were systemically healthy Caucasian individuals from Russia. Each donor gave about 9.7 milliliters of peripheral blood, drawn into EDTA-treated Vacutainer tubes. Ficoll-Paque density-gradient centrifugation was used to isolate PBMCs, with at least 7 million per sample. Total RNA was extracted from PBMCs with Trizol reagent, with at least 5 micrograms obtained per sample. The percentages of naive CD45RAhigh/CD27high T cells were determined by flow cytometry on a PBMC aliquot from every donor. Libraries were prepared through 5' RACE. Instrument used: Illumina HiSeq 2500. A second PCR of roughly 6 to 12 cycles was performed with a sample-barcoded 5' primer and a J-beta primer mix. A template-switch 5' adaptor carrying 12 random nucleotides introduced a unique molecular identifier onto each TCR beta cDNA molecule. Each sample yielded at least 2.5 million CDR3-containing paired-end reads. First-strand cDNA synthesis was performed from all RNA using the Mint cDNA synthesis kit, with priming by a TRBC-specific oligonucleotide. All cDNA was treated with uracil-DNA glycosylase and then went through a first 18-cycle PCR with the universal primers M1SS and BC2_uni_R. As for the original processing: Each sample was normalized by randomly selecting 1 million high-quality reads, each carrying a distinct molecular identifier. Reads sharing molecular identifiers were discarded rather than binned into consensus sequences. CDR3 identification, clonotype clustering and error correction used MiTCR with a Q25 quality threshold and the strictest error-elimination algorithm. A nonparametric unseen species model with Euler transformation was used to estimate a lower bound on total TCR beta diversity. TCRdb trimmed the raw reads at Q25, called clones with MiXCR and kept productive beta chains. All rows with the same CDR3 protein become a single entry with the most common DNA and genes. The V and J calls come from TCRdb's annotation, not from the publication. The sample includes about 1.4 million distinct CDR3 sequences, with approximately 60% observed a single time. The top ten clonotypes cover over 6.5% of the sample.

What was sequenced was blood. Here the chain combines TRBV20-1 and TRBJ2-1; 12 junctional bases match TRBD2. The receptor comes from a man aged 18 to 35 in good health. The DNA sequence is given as TGCAGTGCTAGAGATCCTAGCGGGGGGGACAATGAGCAGTTCTTC. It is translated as CSARDPSGGDNEQFF.